This TCR beta chain came from a study of Graves' ophthalmopathy and Graves' hyperthyroidism (dated 2018 in TCRdb). A note on the overall study: Peripheral blood was collected before any treatment was given, at the time of initial diagnosis. TCR beta repertoire signatures were used to distinguish Graves' ophthalmopathy from Graves' hyperthyroidism and to predict progression to ophthalmopathy. In total, 120 to 150 blood samples were TCR-sequenced: approximately 42 ophthalmopathy, over 70 hyperthyroidism and roughly 17 hyperthyroidism-to-ophthalmopathy patients. To explore V-J signatures distinguishing ophthalmopathy from hyperthyroidism, a discovery set of some 100 patients (about 43 ophthalmopathy, around 55 stable hyperthyroidism) was enrolled. The independent validation cohort included roughly 19 hyperthyroidism patients plus 17 patients who later progressed from hyperthyroidism to ophthalmopathy. In more than five hyperthyroidism patients, the T-cell repertoires found in thyroid tissue were compared with those found in blood. Following sampling, methimazole starting at 30 mg daily was administered to hyperthyroidism patients, and high-dose intravenous methylprednisolone was administered to ophthalmopathy patients. Findings and caveats that apply to the study as a whole: In cross-validation, the 13-signature model distinguished ophthalmopathy from stable hyperthyroidism with about 90% sensitivity and 81.08% specificity, while in the test set the corresponding values were about 80% and 75%. In validation, the model predicted ophthalmopathy progression with about 64% sensitivity and 72.22% specificity; roughly eleven predicted patients were CT-confirmed with GO in a median of around 6 months. Most expanded thyroid clonotypes with a frequency above 0.001 also appeared in blood, which suggests that blood repertoires may reflect the immune response in the thyroid. No statistical method was used to set the sample size in advance, and the investigators knew which group each participant was assigned to.

V is reduced by 3 bases and J by 0 bases, leaving a spacing of 8 bases between them. From the germline V gene, CDR1 is ENHRY and CDR2 is SYGVKD. Measured from the cysteine to the phenylalanine, the CDR3 is 15 residues long. Only the CDR3 DNA stays, 45 bases, in frame from base 1. This clonotype was observed many times. Its antigen is unknown. No base-level quality is on record; no much larger clone is a single base apart. TCR beta CDR3 regions were amplified from RNA transcripts for repertoire sequencing. The first round of RT-PCR was done with HTBI primers and the Qiagen OneStep RT-PCR kit, and was followed by a second round of multiplex PCR, then size selection and purification. Libraries were sequenced on an Illumina HiSeq2000 using paired-end 100 bp reads. Per the source publication's procedure: SOAPnuke was used for read processing, and reads with adapters, uncalled bases, a mean Phred below 15, or no exact constant-primer or identifier match were discarded. COPE v1.2.5 was used to merge the high-quality paired reads. Each unique nucleotide sequence was defined as a clonotype, and clonotypes were aligned to IMGT TRB V, D and J references with MiTCR v1.1. Analysis was restricted to V-J combinations with a frequency above 0.0001, which covered about 99% of repertoires. For each V-J combination, a TCR clonal expansion and chaos score was defined as the ratio of F50 clonal expansion to chaos observed in the TCRdist matrix. Features were reduced by Welch's t-statistics and random forest to around 13 V-J combinations, which fed a naive Bayes classifier. Thyroid-blood repertoire similarity was quantified with the Morisita-Horn index. TCRdb itself trimmed the public reads at Q25 with fastp, ran MiXCR and retained productive beta chains. Rows matching on CDR3 protein sequence are summarized as one entry with the most common DNA and genes. These V and J calls are TCRdb output, not the study's own analysis. A total of about 700,000 distinct CDR3 sequences appear in this sample, roughly 40% of them only once. The ten largest clones add up to around 40% of the sample.

Ophthalmopathy patients had moderately to severely active disease, Clinical Activity Score of at least 3, NOSPECS grade of at least 4, and disease duration under 3 months. Patients with other autoimmune diseases, uncontrolled infections, pregnancy or lactation were excluded. Clinical symptoms, serum thyroxine, TRAb, thyroid ultrasound and orbital computed tomography formed the basis of the diagnosis. Ficoll-Paque density gradient centrifugation was used to isolate PBMCs from 9.5 to 10 ml of fresh peripheral blood. Trizol reagent was used to extract the total RNA, and its quality was then checked on an Agilent 2100 Bioanalyzer.

The V gene is TRBV10-3 and the J gene is TRBJ2-2, and perhaps TRBD2 as D gene, on 5 matching bases. The sample was peripheral blood. The receptor was isolated from an adult man with Graves' ophthalmopathy. The sequence in DNA is TGTGCCATCAGTGAATGGACTCCGAACACCGGGGAGCTGTTTTTT. Its translation reads: CAISEWTPNTGELFF.